The entry that follows covers one T cell receptor (beta chain) sequence. The antigen is unknown. This entry is derived from a study of radiation and T cells in renal cell carcinoma. Noted time point: blood 4 weeks post-SBRT, at nephrectomy. Sample treatment: 15 Gy SBRT to primary tumor, nephrectomy 4 weeks later. Nephrectomy followed 15 Gy stereotactic body radiation by 4 weeks. Germline V gives CDR1 KGHSH, CDR2 LQKENI. The CDR3 is 18 residues long. With V trimmed by 2 bases and J by 0 bases, 8 bases remained unmatched. The repertoire was sequenced with immunoSEQ multiplex PCR; TCRdb's copy has only in-frame clones and lacks some. The table has 130,000 to 150,000 clones, approximately 86% seen once. Study-wide results and limits: No pretreatment tumor biopsies were available for baseline clonotypes.

This TCR derives from a woman aged 50 to 60 with renal cell carcinoma. The chain carries TRBV18 and TRBJ1-3; 9 positions agree with TRBD1. Here the sequenced sample was blood, taken from a patient whose treatment included radiotherapy and nephrectomy. Here the CDR3 reads CASSPFNRGQSSGNTIYF. CDR3 in DNA: TGTGCCAGCTCACCATTTAACAGGGGGCAAAGCTCTGGAAACACCATATATTTT.